The 15 T cell receptor beta chains reported below all come from one sample, sequenced in a study of cytomegalovirus exposure and HLA in healthy donors. PCR used 60 Vbeta primers and 13 Jbeta primers. TCRdb's table, derived via immunoSEQ multiplex PCR, lists solely in-frame clones and lacks some. Counted here are about 190,000 clones, around 75% occurring once; the ten biggest clones make up around 1.5%. The sequenced sample was PBMCs. All receptors derive from a woman aged 45-60 years in good health and CMV-seronegative.

The chain combines TRBV5-1 with TRBJ2-6; D is undetermined. The length of the CDR3 is 17 residues. Germline V gives CDR1 SGHRS, CDR2 YFSETQ. V lost 0 bases to trimming and J lost 0 bases, with 10 bases between them. CDR3 DNA sequence: TGCGCCAGCAGCTTGGGAGTTCTAAGCTCTGGGGCCAACGTCCTGACTTTC. Amino acid sequence: CASSLGVLSSGANVLTF.

The genes are TRBV12-5 and TRBJ2-7, with 8 bases identical to TRBD1. The V segment lost 2 bases and the J segment 4 bases; nucleotides outside the gene matches: 13. CDR3 length: 17 amino acids. Germline V gives CDR1 LGHNT, CDR2 FRNRAP. The CDR3 sequence is CASGLFLDRETPYEQYF. CDR3 nucleotides: TGTGCTAGTGGTTTGTTTCTGGACAGGGAAACACCTTACGAGCAGTACTTC.

The chain combines TRBV5-4 with TRBJ2-2, with TRBD1 matching 8 bases. The CDR3 totals 15 residues. With 4 bases clipped from V and 1 base from J, the junction kept 3 bases outside the gene matches. CDR1 is SGHNT, CDR2 YYREEE, per germline (reference sequence). CDR3 amino acids: CASSRDRGNTGELFF. CDR3 bases: TGTGCCAGCAGCCGAGACAGGGGGAACACCGGGGAGCTGTTTTTT.

The CDR3 region is CASSPKDTPNIQYF. The CDR3 DNA reads as TGTGCCAGCTCACCAAAGGACACACCAAACATTCAGTACTTC. The chain carries TRBV18 and TRBJ2-4; possible D gene TRBD1, 5 bases. Germline V gene data show CDR1 as KGHSH and CDR2 as LQKENI. V gave up 2 bases and J gave up 6 bases, with 11 bases separating them. The CDR3 contains 14 residues. Full variable domain (outside the CDR3, taken from reference TRBV18 and TRBJ2-4): NAGVMQNPRHLVRRRGQEARLRCSPMKGHSHVYWYRQLPEEGLKFMVYLQKENIIDESGMPKERFSAEFPKEGPSILRIQQVVRGDSAAYFCASSPKDTPNIQYFGAGTRLSVL.

V gene TRBV7-2 combines with J gene TRBJ2-7; 8 positions match TRBD2. V shed 3 bases and J 7 bases; nucleotides not matched to a gene: 8. The CDR3 totals 14 residues. Germline loops: CDR1 SGHTA, CDR2 FQGNSA. In nucleotides, the CDR3 is TGTGCCAGCAGCTTGGCAGCGGGAGCGGGGGAGCAGTACTTC. It codes for CASSLAAGAGEQYF.

This chain joins TRBV5-4 and TRBJ1-2, with 8 bases aligning to TRBD1. The CDR3 loop spans 17 amino acids. The V gene's germline CDR1 is SGHNT and CDR2 YYREEE (reference sequence). V shed 3 bases and J 6 bases; nucleotides not matched to a gene: 16. CDR3 sequence (DNA): TGTGCCAGCAGCTCAGATCGGGACAGGTATGGTGAGGATGGCTACACCTTC. Amino acid sequence: CASSSDRDRYGEDGYTF.

The chain carries TRBV19 and TRBJ2-7; 8 bases line up with TRBD1. This CDR3 has 17 amino acids. The V and J ends lost 3 bases and 8 bases, in that order; junction bases with no gene match: 18. Per the germline V gene, CDR1 is LNHDA and CDR2 is SQIVND (reference sequence). CDR3 in DNA: TGTGCCAGTAGTATCCAGTTCCGGACAGGGCGGCGTGATAAGCAGTACTTC. Its translation: CASSIQFRTGRRDKQYF.

This clone was detected only a few times. This rearrangement joins TRBV6-4 to TRBJ1-1, with 7 bases lining up with TRBD1. The V gene end was trimmed by 5 bases and the J gene end by 0 bases; junction bases not matched to a gene: 3. There are 14 residues in the CDR3. The germline V gene has CDR1 MRHNA and CDR2 SNTAGT. CDR3 residues: CASSRDSLNTEAFF. Written as DNA, the CDR3 is TGTGCCAGCAGTCGGGACAGCCTGAACACTGAAGCTTTCTTT.

A remark on this clone: The same CDR3 can be traced to other DNA sequences in this sample. This sequence joins TRBV5-6 and TRBJ1-3, with TRBD1 as a possible D gene (5 bases). Germline CDR1 is SGHDT and CDR2 is YYEEEE. The CDR3 loop spans 16 amino acids. Deletions cut 1 base from V and 0 bases from J, with 11 bases between. CDR3 amino acids: CASSLRGWSSGNTIYF. The CDR3 bases are TGTGCCAGCAGCTTGCGGGGGTGGAGCTCTGGAAACACCATATATTTT.

CDR3 sequence (DNA): TGTGCCAGCAGCTTTACAGGGGGAAACACCATATATTTT. As protein: CASSFTGGNTIYF. V and J are TRBV7-3 and TRBJ1-3; maybe TRBD1 (6 bases). The CDR3 is 13 residues long. Trimming left V 3 bases short and J 4 bases short, with 7 bases between. Germline CDR1 reads SGHTA; CDR2 reads FQGTGA.

This clone has just a few counts. This CDR3 reads CASSHFWEDTEAFF. CDR3 in DNA: TGCGCCAGCAGCCATTTCTGGGAGGACACTGAAGCTTTCTTT. This chain uses TRBV5-1 with TRBJ1-1; no clear D gene. The CDR3 is 14 residues long. Germline-derived CDR1 and CDR2 are SGHRS and YFSETQ. V lost 4 bases and J 3 bases, leaving 13 bases between the germline ends.

The CDR3 spells CASSLESGSLSYEQYF. The CDR3 nucleotides read TGTGCCAGCAGCTTAGAGTCAGGTTCTCTTTCCTACGAGCAGTACTTC. The rearrangement links TRBV7-8 to TRBJ2-7; D unclear. The CDR3 has 16 amino acids. Trimming removed 1 base from V and 1 base from J, with 14 bases in between. Germline values: CDR1 SGHVS, CDR2 FQNEAQ.

The chain combines TRBV28 with TRBJ1-2; D not resolved. The V end was cut by 2 bases, the J end by 4 bases, with 5 bases between. CDR1 MDHEN and CDR2 SYDVKM come from the germline V gene. The CDR3 is made up of 12 amino acids. The CDR3 sequence: CASSLLSYGYTF. The CDR3 nucleotides are TGTGCCAGCAGTTTACTCTCCTATGGCTACACCTTC.

The J gene is TRBJ2-1, the V gene TRBV4-1, with TRBD2 matching 13 bases. Germline V gene lookup returns CDR1 MGHRA and CDR2 YSYEKL. Trimming removed 5 bases from V and 3 bases from J; junction bases left unmatched: 4. The CDR3 loop spans 16 amino acids. The CDR3 region has the DNA TGCGCCAGCAGCTCACGGACTAGCGGGAGCTACAATGAGCAGTTCTTC. This encodes CASSSRTSGSYNEQFF.

This clone showed up just once. The rearrangement uses TRBV29-1 and TRBJ2-1; D may be TRBD2 (7 bases). This CDR3 comprises 16 residues. Trimming removed 8 bases at V and 4 bases at J, with 24 bases between. The germline gives CDR1 SQVTM, CDR2 ANQGSEA. This CDR3 is CSSAVGGASGYNEQFF. DNA for the CDR3: TGCAGCTCCGCCGTAGGGGGGGCTAGCGGATACAATGAGCAGTTCTTC.